These 11 T cell receptor beta chains originate from one sample sequenced in a study of blood T cell repertoires in COVID-19. Profiling relied on immunoSEQ multiplex PCR, and the TCRdb table lists in-frame clones only, not all of them. The profile shows about 200,000 clones, roughly 85% of them singletons. The sample consisted of peripheral blood. The receptor source for this set is a man aged 55 to 70 with acute or convalescent COVID-19.

In its sample, this clone was seen many times. This rearrangement joins TRBV9 to TRBJ2-5; the match to TRBD1 covers 8 bases. The CDR3 is 14 amino acids. J gave up 5 bases and V 4 bases, and 7 bases lay outside the gene matches. Germline V gives CDR1 SGDLS, CDR2 YYNGEE. This CDR3 is CASSPGGTRETQYF. In DNA, the CDR3 is TGTGCCAGCAGCCCAGGGGGCACCAGGGAGACCCAGTACTTC.

Written as DNA, the CDR3 is TGTGCCAGCAGTGGCCGGACTGCCGATAATGGGGAGACCCAGTACTTC. Protein product: CASSGRTADNGETQYF. The chain employs TRBV6-1 and TRBJ2-5, with a weak D call TRBD2 (5 bases). The CDR3 runs 16 residues. V lost 4 bases and J 5 bases, leaving 20 bases between the germline ends. Germline V gene data show CDR1 as MNHNS and CDR2 as SASEGT.

The J gene is TRBJ2-7, the V gene TRBV2, with a possible D match to TRBD2 (5 bases). Trimming took 9 bases from V and 3 from J, leaving 30 bases between them. Germline lookup yields CDR1 SNHLY and CDR2 FYNNEI. The CDR3 length is 18 residues. Here the CDR3 reads CARHTLERSFALGYEQYF. The CDR3 DNA reads TGTGCCAGACACACACTAGAAAGATCGTTCGCGCTAGGCTACGAGCAGTACTTC.

CDR3 sequence: CASSFRGRDNGYEQYF. The CDR3 coding sequence is TGTGCCAGCAGTTTCAGGGGGCGCGACAATGGCTACGAGCAGTACTTC. The V gene is TRBV28, the J gene TRBJ2-7, with 8 bases fitting TRBD1. The V gene end was trimmed by 3 bases and the J gene end by 3 bases; junction bases not matched to a gene: 10. The V gene's germline CDR1 is MDHEN and CDR2 SYDVKM. This CDR3 contains 16 residues.

The rearrangement uses TRBV7-9 and TRBJ1-4; 11 nucleotides agree with TRBD1. The V gene end was trimmed by 3 bases and the J gene end by 5 bases; junction bases not matched to a gene: 8. This CDR3 spans 17 amino acids. Germline V lookup: CDR1 SEHNR, CDR2 FQNEAQ (reference sequence). CDR3 in amino acids: CASSFGQGAGPNEKLFF. CDR3 DNA sequence: TGTGCCAGCAGCTTCGGACAGGGGGCCGGCCCCAATGAAAAACTGTTTTTT.

The chain joins TRBV7-9 to TRBJ1-6; the match to TRBD1 covers 8 bases. The germline gives CDR1 SEHNR, CDR2 FQNEAQ (reference sequence). This CDR3 is 16 amino acids long. V lost 5 bases to trimming and J lost 5 bases; unmatched junction nucleotides: 8. The CDR3 loop is CASSGRTGSHNSPLHF. CDR3 coding DNA: TGTGCCAGCAGCGGAAGGACAGGGAGCCATAATTCACCCCTCCACTTT.

This clone was observed a single time. The chain joins TRBV6-1 to TRBJ1-1; TRBD1 matches 8 bases. This CDR3 has 14 amino acids. The V gene's germline CDR1 is MNHNS and CDR2 SASEGT. V lost 5 bases, J lost 5 bases, and 7 bases stayed unmatched. The CDR3 coding sequence is TGTGCCAGCAGTACCGGACAGGGTGGGACTGAAGCTTTCTTT. It translates to CASSTGQGGTEAFF.

The chain links TRBV7-9 to TRBJ1-1, with D possibly TRBD1 on 5 matching bases. Germline assignment: CDR1 SEHNR and CDR2 FQNEAQ (reference sequence). The CDR3 is made up of 13 amino acids. V gave up 5 bases and J gave up 4 bases, with 11 bases separating them. CDR3 nucleotides: TGTGCCAGCAGCAAGGGGCGTGGCACTGAAGCTTTCTTT. The encoded protein is CASSKGRGTEAFF. Full variable domain (rest looked up from reference TRBV7-9 and TRBJ1-1): DTGVSQNPRHKITKRGQNVTFRCDPISEHNRLYWYRQTLGQGPEFLTYFQNEAQLEKSRLLSDRFSAERPKGSFSTLEIQRTEQGDSAMYLCASSKGRGTEAFFGQGTRLTVV.

This chain links TRBV12-3 or TRBV12-4 with TRBJ1-2; 10 positions match TRBD1. The CDR3 contains 13 residues. The V segment lost 4 bases and the J segment 7 bases; nucleotides outside the gene matches: 3. CDR3 loop: CASSSTGGAGYTF. For the CDR3, the DNA is TGTGCCAGCAGTTCGACAGGGGGCGCTGGCTACACCTTC.

The CDR3: CASSLTGTGGEQYF. In DNA, the CDR3 is TGTGCCAGCAGCTTAACAGGGACAGGGGGCGAGCAGTACTTC. The V gene is TRBV7-3, the J gene TRBJ2-7, with TRBD1 identical over 11 bases. V gave up 0 bases and J gave up 6 bases; unmatched junction bases: 1. CDR3 length: 14 amino acids. CDR1 is SGHTA and CDR2 is FQGTGA in the germline V gene.

The sample holds one count of this clone. The rearrangement joins TRBV6-2 or TRBV6-3 to TRBJ1-1; D unresolved. Trimming took 2 bases from V and 7 from J, leaving 14 bases between them. This CDR3 is built from 14 residues. The V gene's germline CDR1 is MNHEY and CDR2 SVGEGT. The CDR3 DNA reads as TGTGCCAGCAGTTACCGGACGGGAGCAGGTGAAGCTTTCTTT. Its translation: CASSYRTGAGEAFF.